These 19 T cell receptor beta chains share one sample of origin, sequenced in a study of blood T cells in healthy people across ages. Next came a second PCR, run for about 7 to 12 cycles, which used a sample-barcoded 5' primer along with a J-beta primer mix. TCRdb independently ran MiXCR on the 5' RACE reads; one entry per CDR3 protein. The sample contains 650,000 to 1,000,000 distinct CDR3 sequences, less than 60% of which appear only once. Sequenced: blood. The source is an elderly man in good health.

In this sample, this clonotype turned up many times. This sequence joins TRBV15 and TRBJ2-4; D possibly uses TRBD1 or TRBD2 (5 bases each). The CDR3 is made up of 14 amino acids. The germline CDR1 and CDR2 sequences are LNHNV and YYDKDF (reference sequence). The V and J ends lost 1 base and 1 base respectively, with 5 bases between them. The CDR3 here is CATSRGDAKNIQYF. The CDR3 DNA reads TGTGCCACCAGCAGAGGGGACGCCAAAAACATTCAGTACTTC. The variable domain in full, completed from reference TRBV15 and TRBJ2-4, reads DAMVIQNPRYQVTQFGKPVTLSCSQTLNHNVMYWYQQKSSQAPKLLFHYYDKDFNNEADTPDNFQSRRPNTSFCFLDIRSPGLGDTAMYLCATSRGDAKNIQYFGAGTRLSVL.

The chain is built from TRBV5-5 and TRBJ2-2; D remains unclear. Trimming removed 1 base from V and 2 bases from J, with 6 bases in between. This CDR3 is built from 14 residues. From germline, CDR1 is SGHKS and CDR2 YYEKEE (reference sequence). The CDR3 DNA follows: TGTGCCAGCAGCTTGTGGTTAAACACCGGGGAGCTGTTTTTT. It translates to CASSLWLNTGELFF. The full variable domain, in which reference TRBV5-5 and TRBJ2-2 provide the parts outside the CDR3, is DAGVTQSPTHLIKTRGQQVTLRCSPISGHKSVSWYQQVLGQGPQFIFQYYEKEERGRGNFPDRFSARQFPNYSSELNVNALLLGDSALYLCASSLWLNTGELFFGEGSRLTVL.

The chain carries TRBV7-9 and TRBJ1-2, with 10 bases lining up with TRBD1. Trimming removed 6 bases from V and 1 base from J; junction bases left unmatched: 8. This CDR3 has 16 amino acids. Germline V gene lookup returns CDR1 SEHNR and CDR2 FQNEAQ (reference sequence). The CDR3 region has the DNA TGTGCCAGCAGTAGGCTGACAGGGGGCTATAACTATGGCTACACCTTC. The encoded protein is CASSRLTGGYNYGYTF.

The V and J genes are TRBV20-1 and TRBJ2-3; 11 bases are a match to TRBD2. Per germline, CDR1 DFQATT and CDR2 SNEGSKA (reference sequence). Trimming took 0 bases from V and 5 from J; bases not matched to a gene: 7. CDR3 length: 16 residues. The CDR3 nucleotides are TGCAGTGCTAGAGATGTACTAGCGGGAGTGGGAGATACGCAGTATTTT. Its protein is CSARDVLAGVGDTQYF.

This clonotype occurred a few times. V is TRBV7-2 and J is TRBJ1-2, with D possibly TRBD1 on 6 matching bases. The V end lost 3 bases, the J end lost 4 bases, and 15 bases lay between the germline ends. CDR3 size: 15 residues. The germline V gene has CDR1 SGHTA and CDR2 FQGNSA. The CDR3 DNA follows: TGTGCCAGCAGCTTTGGTTTTCAGGGGCTCTATGGCTACACCTTC. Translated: CASSFGFQGLYGYTF.

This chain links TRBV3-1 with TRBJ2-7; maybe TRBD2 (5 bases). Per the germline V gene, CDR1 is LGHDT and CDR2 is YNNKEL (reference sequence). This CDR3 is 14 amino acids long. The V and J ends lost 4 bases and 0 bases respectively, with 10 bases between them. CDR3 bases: TGTGCCAGCAGCCGGGAGCGTTTCTCCTACGAGCAGTACTTC. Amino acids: CASSRERFSYEQYF.

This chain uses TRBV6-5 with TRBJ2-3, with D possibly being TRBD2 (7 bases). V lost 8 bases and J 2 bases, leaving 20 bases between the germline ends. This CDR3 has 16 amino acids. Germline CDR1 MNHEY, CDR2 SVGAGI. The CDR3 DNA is TGTGCCAGCCGGCGGGGGCTCGAACCATTCACAGATACGCAGTATTTT. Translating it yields CASRRGLEPFTDTQYF.

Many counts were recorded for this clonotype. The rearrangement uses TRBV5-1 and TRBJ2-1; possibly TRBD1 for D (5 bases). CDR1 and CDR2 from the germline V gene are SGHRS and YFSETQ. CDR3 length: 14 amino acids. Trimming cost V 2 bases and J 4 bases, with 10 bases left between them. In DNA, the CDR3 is TGCGCCAGCAGCTTTGGGGCTCTTTACAATGAGCAGTTCTTC. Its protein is CASSFGALYNEQFF.

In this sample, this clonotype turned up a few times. The CDR3 here is CASSPEYTGGPKNIQYF. CDR3 nucleotides: TGCGCCAGCAGCCCGGAATATACGGGAGGGCCCAAAAACATTCAGTACTTC. The J gene is TRBJ2-4, the V gene TRBV5-1; 8 bases agree with TRBD2. V trimming: 4 bases; J trimming: 2 bases; junction bases outside the gene matches: 11. Germline-derived CDR1 and CDR2 are SGHRS and YFSETQ. There are 17 residues in the CDR3.

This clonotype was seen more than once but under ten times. The CDR3 DNA follows: TGCGCCAGCAGCGTCGTCTTCCAAGAGACCCAGTACTTC. Its protein is CASSVVFQETQYF. The chain combines TRBV5-1 with TRBJ2-5, with no clear D. The CDR3 extends over 13 amino acids. The V gene's germline CDR1 is SGHRS and CDR2 YFSETQ. The V and J ends lost 4 bases and 1 base respectively, with 8 bases between them.

This chain's CDR3 is CASSQDRQDYEQYF. In nucleotides, the CDR3 is TGCGCCAGCAGCCAAGATCGGCAGGACTACGAGCAGTACTTC. The chain uses TRBV4-3 and TRBJ2-7; the D is unclear. V was trimmed by 0 bases and J by 3 bases, leaving 9 bases between them. This CDR3 has 14 amino acids. Germline V CDR1 and CDR2: LGHNA, YSLEER.

The CDR3 loop reads CASSPDGYIYEQYF. In nucleotides, the CDR3 is TGTGCCAGCAGCCCGGACGGATACATCTACGAGCAGTACTTC. The chain couples TRBV7-9 to TRBJ2-7; D call uncertain. With 5 bases removed from V and 3 bases from J, the gap between germline ends came to 14 bases. Germline CDR1 reads SEHNR; CDR2 reads FQNEAQ (reference sequence). CDR3 length: 14 amino acids.

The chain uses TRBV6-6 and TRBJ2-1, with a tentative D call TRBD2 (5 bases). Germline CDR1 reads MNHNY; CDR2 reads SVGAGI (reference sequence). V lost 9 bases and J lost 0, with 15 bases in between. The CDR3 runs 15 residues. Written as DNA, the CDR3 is TGTGCCAGTACTAGTAGGGCTAGCTCCTACAATGAGCAGTTCTTC. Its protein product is CASTSRASSYNEQFF.

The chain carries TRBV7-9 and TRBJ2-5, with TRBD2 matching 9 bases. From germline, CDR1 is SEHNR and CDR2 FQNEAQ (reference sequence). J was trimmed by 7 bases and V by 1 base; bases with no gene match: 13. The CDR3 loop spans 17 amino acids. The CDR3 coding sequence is TGTGCCAGCAGCTTAGTTGCGGCGGGAGGGCCTCGAGCGACCCAGTACTTC. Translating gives CASSLVAAGGPRATQYF. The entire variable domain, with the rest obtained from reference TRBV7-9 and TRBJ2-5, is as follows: DTGVSQNPRHKITKRGQNVTFRCDPISEHNRLYWYRQTLGQGPEFLTYFQNEAQLEKSRLLSDRFSAERPKGSFSTLEIQRTEQGDSAMYLCASSLVAAGGPRATQYFGPGTRLLVL.

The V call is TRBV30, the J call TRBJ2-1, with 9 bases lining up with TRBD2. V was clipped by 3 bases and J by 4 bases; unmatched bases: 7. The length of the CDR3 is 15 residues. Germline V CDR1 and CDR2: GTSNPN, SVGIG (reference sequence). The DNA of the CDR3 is TGTGCCTGGAGGTCCAGGACTAGCGCTTACAATGAGCAGTTCTTC. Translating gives CAWRSRTSAYNEQFF. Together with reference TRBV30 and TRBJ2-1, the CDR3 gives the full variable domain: SQTIHQWPATLVQPVGSPLSLECTVEGTSNPNLYWYRQAAGRGLQLLFYSVGIGQISSEVPQNLSASRPQDRQFILSSKKLLLSDSGFYLCAWRSRTSAYNEQFFGPGTRLTVL.

The CDR3 sequence is CASSGWDVAGGDNEQFF. In DNA, the CDR3 is TGTGCCTCATCGGGCTGGGACGTGGCGGGAGGTGACAATGAGCAGTTCTTC. The gene calls are TRBV10-3 and TRBJ2-1, with 8 bases identical to TRBD2. Unmatched junction bases numbered 20, after V lost 11 bases and J lost 5 bases. The germline V gene encodes CDR1 ENHRY and CDR2 SYGVKD. There are 17 residues in the CDR3.

The CDR3 DNA sequence: TGCGCCAGCAGCCAAGCCCGGAATGGCCAAGAGACCCAGTACTTC. This sequence encodes CASSQARNGQETQYF. V is TRBV4-3 and J is TRBJ2-5; D gene unclear. The CDR3 runs 15 residues. CDR1 and CDR2 from the germline V gene are LGHNA and YSLEER. Trimming took 1 base from V and 1 from J, leaving 10 bases between them.

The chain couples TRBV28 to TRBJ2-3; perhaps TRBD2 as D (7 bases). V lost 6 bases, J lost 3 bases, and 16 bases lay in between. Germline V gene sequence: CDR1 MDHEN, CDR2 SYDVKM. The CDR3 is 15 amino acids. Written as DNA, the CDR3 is TGTGCCAGCAGACCAAGGGGGAGGGAAACAGATACGCAGTATTTT. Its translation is CASRPRGRETDTQYF.

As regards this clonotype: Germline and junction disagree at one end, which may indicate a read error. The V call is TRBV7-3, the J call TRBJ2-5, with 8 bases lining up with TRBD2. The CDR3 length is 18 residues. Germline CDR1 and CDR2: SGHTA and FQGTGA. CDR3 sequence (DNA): TGTGCCAGCAGCCAGGAGGTTCTATCCGGGAGGGCCAAGGAGACCCTGTACTTC. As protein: CASSQEVLSGRAKETLYF.